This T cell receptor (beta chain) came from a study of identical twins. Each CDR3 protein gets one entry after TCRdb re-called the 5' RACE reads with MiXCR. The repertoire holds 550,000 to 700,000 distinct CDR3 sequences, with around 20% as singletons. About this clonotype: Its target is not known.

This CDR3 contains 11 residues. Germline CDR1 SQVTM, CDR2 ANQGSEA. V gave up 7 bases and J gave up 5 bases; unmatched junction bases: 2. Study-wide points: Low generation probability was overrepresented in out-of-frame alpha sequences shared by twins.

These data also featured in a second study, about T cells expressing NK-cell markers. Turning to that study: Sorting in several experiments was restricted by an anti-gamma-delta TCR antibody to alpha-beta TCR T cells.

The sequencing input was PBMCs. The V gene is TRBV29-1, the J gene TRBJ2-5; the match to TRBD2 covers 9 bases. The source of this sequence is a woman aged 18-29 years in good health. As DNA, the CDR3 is TGCAGCGGGCTAGCGGGGGAGACCCAGTACTTC. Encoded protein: CSGLAGETQYF.